The text below deals with one T cell receptor (beta chain). Clones were read by immunoSEQ multiplex PCR, and TCRdb kept only the in-frame ones, dropping some. The data hold approximately 100,000 clones, with approximately 79% observed a single time. The data are from a study of blood T cell repertoires in COVID-19. The CDR3 extends over 16 amino acids. Losses at the gene ends were 0 bases for V and 0 bases for J; bases not matched to a gene: 4. Germline V lookup: CDR1 SGHTA, CDR2 FQGTGA. The sample taken for sequencing was peripheral blood. This TCR derives from a man in his 70s with active or convalescent COVID-19. This rearrangement joins TRBV7-3 to TRBJ1-1; 7 bases line up with TRBD1. CDR3 protein: CASSLTGTAMNTEAFF. CDR3 coding DNA: TGTGCCAGCAGCTTAACGGGGACAGCCATGAACACTGAAGCTTTCTTT.